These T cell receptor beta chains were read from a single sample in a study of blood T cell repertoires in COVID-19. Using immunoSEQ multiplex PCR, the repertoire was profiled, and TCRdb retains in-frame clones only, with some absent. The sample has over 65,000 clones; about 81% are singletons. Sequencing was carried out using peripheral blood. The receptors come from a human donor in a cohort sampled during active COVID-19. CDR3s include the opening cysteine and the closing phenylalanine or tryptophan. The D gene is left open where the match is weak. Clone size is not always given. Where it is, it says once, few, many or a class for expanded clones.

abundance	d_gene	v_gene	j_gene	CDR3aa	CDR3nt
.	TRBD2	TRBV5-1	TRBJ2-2	CASSLGLAGAGMGTGELFF	TGCGCCAGCAGCTTGGGACTAGCGGGAGCCGGGATGGGCACCGGGGAGCTGTTTTTT
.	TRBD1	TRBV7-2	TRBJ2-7	CASSLEGAPVYEQYF	TGTGCCAGCAGCTTAGAGGGGGCGCCCGTATACGAGCAGTACTTC
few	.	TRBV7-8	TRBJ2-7	CASSLPGEMWEQYF	TGTGCCAGCAGCTTACCGGGGGAGATGTGGGAGCAGTACTTC
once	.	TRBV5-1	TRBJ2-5	CASSSGTSQETQYF	TGCGCCAGCAGCTCCGGGACTTCCCAAGAGACCCAGTACTTC
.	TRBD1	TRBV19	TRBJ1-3	CASRDPWRTGDSGNTIYF	TGTGCCAGCCGAGACCCCTGGCGGACAGGCGACTCTGGAAACACCATATATTTT
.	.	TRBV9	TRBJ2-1	CASSVVMSSYNEQFF	TGTGCCAGCAGCGTAGTCATGAGCTCCTACAATGAGCAGTTCTTC
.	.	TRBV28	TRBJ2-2	CASSPSNTGELFF	TGTGCCAGCAGCCCCTCTAACACCGGGGAGCTGTTTTTT
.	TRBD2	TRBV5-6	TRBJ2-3	CASSAGGGGTDTQYF	TGTGCCAGCTCAGCGGGAGGAGGCGGCACAGATACGCAGTATTTT
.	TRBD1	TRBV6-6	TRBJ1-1	CASSTGTGNTEAFF	TGTGCCAGCAGTACAGGGACAGGGAACACTGAAGCTTTCTTT
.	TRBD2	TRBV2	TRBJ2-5	CASSGTSGYRGETQYF	TGTGCCAGCAGTGGGACTAGCGGCTACCGCGGGGAGACCCAGTACTTC
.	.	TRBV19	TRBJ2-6	CASSISNSGANVLTF	TGTGCCAGTAGTATATCCAACTCTGGGGCCAACGTCCTGACTTTC
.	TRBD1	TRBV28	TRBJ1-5	CASIRDRADQPQHF	TGTGCCAGCATTCGGGACAGGGCCGATCAGCCCCAGCATTTT
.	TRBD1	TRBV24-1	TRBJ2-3	CATSGTGGNGDTQYF	TGTGCCACCAGTGGGACAGGGGGCAACGGAGATACGCAGTATTTT
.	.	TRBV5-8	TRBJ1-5	CASSSNRDQPQHF	TGTGCCAGCAGCTCTAACAGGGACCAGCCCCAGCATTTT
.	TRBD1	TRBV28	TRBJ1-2	CASSLLGTGNYGYTF	TGTGCCAGCAGTTTACTTGGGACAGGAAACTATGGCTACACCTTC
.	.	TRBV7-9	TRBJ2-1	CASSLEAGRYNEQFF	TGTGCCAGCAGCTTAGAGGCGGGGAGGTACAATGAGCAGTTCTTC
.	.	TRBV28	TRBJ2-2	CASSLGWGEADTGELFF	TGTGCCAGCAGTTTAGGTTGGGGGGAGGCCGACACCGGGGAGCTGTTTTTT
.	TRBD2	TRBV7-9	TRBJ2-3	CASSALASSTDTQYF	TGTGCCAGCAGCGCACTAGCGTCTAGCACAGATACGCAGTATTTT
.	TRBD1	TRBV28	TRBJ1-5	CASRLQGAGANQPQHF	TGTGCCAGCAGGCTACAGGGGGCAGGGGCAAATCAGCCCCAGCATTTT
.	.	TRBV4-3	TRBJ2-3	CASSQERGSTDTQYF	TGCGCCAGCAGCCAAGAACGGGGGAGCACAGATACGCAGTATTTT
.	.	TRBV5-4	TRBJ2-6	CASSSYSGANVLTF	TGTGCCAGCAGCTCCTACTCTGGGGCCAACGTCCTGACTTTC
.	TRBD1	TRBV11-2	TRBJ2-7	CASSLPSFGTGSVGQYF	TGTGCCAGCAGCTTACCTTCTTTCGGGACAGGGTCTGTGGGGCAGTACTTC
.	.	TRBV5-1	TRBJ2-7	CASSLAGHEQYF	TGCGCCAGCAGCTTGGCAGGGCACGAGCAGTACTTC
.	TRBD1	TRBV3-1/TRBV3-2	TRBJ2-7	CASSPGGPTAYEQYF	TGTGCCAGCAGTCCAGGGGGACCCACTGCGTACGAGCAGTACTTC
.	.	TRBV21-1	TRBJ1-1	CASSKVRRNGYTEAFF	TGTGCCAGCAGCAAAGTTCGGAGGAATGGGTACACTGAAGCTTTCTTT
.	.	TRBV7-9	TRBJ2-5	CASSLVAVASYEETQYF	TGTGCCAGCAGCTTAGTGGCGGTGGCTAGCTATGAGGAGACCCAGTACTTC
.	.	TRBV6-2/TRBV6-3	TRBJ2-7	CASSQGREYEQYF	TGTGCCAGCAGCCAAGGCAGGGAATACGAGCAGTACTTC
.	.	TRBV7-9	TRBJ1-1	CASTEYDTEAFF	TGTGCCAGCACCGAGTACGACACTGAAGCTTTCTTT